This note documents a single T cell receptor beta chain sequence. Antigen unknown. These data are taken from a study of radiotherapy plus CTLA-4 blockade in lung cancer. Study as a whole: Among patients, about 20% showed objective responses, and around 30% had disease control.

The CDR3 is 14 amino acids. Between the trimmed V and J ends, which lost 4 bases and 4 bases, there was a span of 14 bases. Germline loops: CDR1 SGHDT, CDR2 YYEEEE. The study treated chemo-refractory metastatic non-small-cell lung cancer patients with focal radiation plus ipilimumab CTLA-4 blockade. Study-level results: Expansion of tumor-derived TCR clones was observed in blood after radiotherapy plus ipilimumab. In blood, early T cell clone dynamics reportedly predicted response best, together with interferon-beta.

The protocol was immunoSEQ multiplex PCR, while the TCRdb copy is restricted to in-frame clones and leaves out a portion. Of more than 75,000 clones in the sample, 65% to 80% were seen once. The receptor was isolated from a human donor with non-small cell lung cancer who had a partial response to radiotherapy plus ipilimumab. Some clones in this sample may be carry-over from other donors' samples. The material sequenced was peripheral blood, taken from a patient treated with radiotherapy plus ipilimumab. The chain carries TRBV5-6 and TRBJ1-2; a weak D match, TRBD1 (5 bases). In DNA form, the CDR3 reads TGTGCCAGCAGCCCGATAGGGGCCGGCTATGGCTACACCTTC. As protein: CASSPIGAGYGYTF.